This T cell receptor (beta chain) originates from a study of molecular identifiers for immune sequencing clone quantification. Study-wide points: A shared barcode on identical TCR molecules could lead to underestimated sizes for highly expanded clones.

TCRdb re-analysed the PCR reads in MiXCR, keeping a single row per CDR3 protein. The top ten clones hold roughly 0.85% of a sample with 600,000 to 650,000 distinct CDR3 sequences, just under 20% of them seen once. Trimming took 6 bases from V and 1 from J; bases not matched to a gene: 0. This CDR3 is 13 amino acids long. The germline V gene has CDR1 MDHEN and CDR2 SYDVKM. This clonotype has at least ten counts. What it recognizes is unknown. The chain employs TRBV28 and TRBJ2-3; TRBD1 agrees at 8 bases. The TCR was taken from a human donor in good health. Some libraries in this study had Jurkat cell RNA spiked in. Sequences were obtained from naive CD8+ T cells from blood, with Jurkat cell RNA spiked in. Subset meaning: FACS-sorted CD8+CD4-CCR7+CD45RA+ naive T cells. CDR3 sequence (DNA): TGTGCCAGCAGGGGACAGGGCACAGATACGCAGTATTTT. Protein: CASRGQGTDTQYF.